The present entry profiles one T cell receptor beta chain with its context. Antigen: not known. This CDR3 comprises 16 residues. Trimming took off 3 bases at V and 4 bases at J, with 14 bases between the two ends. The germline V gene has CDR1 SGHDT and CDR2 YYEEEE. The data derive from a study of shared clonotypes between healthy human individuals. About the study: CD4 naive and memory got three plates each, CD8 naive two, CD8 memory one.

Some clones are missing from TCRdb's copy, which holds only in-frame ones; the method was immunoSEQ multiplex PCR. The sample consists of about 1 million clones, roughly 80% of them appearing once. Findings of the study overall: Despite large depth, sorted-subset datasets appeared incompletely sequenced. Non-shared clonotypes were found to have lower generation probabilities than the clonotypes that were shared by all four of the sorted-subset donors. Generally, naive subsets came out with larger estimated richness than memory subsets.

The specimen was memory CD4+ T cells sorted from blood. Subset noted: CD45RA-negative fraction. The chain has TRBV5-6 and TRBJ1-6, with D uncertain. This receptor was obtained from a man aged 18 to 29 in good health. The CDR3, as DNA: TGTGCCAGCAGCTCCAACAGTGTGGGGTATAATTCACCCCTCCACTTT. It translates to CASSSNSVGYNSPLHF.